This T cell receptor beta chain was found in a study of OX40 agonist ivuxolimab in advanced cancers. With respect to the entire study: Ivuxolimab was a fully human IgG2 agonistic monoclonal antibody targeting the costimulatory receptor OX40 (CD134). Intravenous ivuxolimab was administered to patients every 2 weeks at six dose levels: 0.01, 0.1, 0.3, 1.5, 3 and 10 mg/kg. Among the 50 to 55 dose-escalation patients, approximately 20 had hepatocellular carcinoma, roughly 15 melanoma, 9 renal cell carcinoma and 9 head and neck cancer. In the dose-escalation cohort, around four fifths of patients were male, and the mean age was 60 years with a range of roughly 23 to 79. Patients were allowed to have had prior anti-PD-1, anti-PD-L1 or anti-CTLA-4 therapy, and approximately 40% of the dose-escalation patients had been treated with checkpoint inhibitors. Partial responses occurred in three dose-escalation patients: two with cutaneous melanoma and one with hepatocellular carcinoma. Peripheral TCRbeta sequencing was intended to test whether TCR sequence diversity was altered and clonal T-cell expansion was caused by ivuxolimab. The paper describes the monotherapy dose-escalation part (N = 52 patients) of the phase I trial of ivuxolimab.

V gives up 4 bases and J gives up 4 bases, and the segment between their germline ends measures 10 bases. The germline V gene (reference sequence) provides CDR1 LNHDA and CDR2 SQIVND. CDR3 length: 13 amino acids, cysteine to phenylalanine. The DNA shown is the 39-base CDR3, in frame from base 1. The research as a whole found: At doses of 0.1 to 3.0 mg/kg, clonal expansion of both CD4+ and CD8+ T cells in blood was seen between baseline and week 6. The antigen specificity of the peripheral T cells that underwent clonal expansion was not determined. After ivuxolimab, expanded clones were on average more numerous among CD8+ T cells than among CD4+ T cells. In the 0.1-3.0 mg/kg groups, partial responders were among the patients with the lowest normalized peripheral clonal expansion, particularly in CD8+ T cells. Low levels of normalized T-cell clonal expansion were also seen in some nonresponding patients.

Genomic DNA was isolated from the sorted cells so that the TCRbeta CDR3 region could be sequenced. The immunoSEQ Assay was used to sequence the TCRbeta CDR3 regions. Entries here come from immuneACCESS through TCRdb and include only in-frame sequences with V and J called. Some clones fail to appear in such tables; in the studies checked, an unresolved V gene covers under half of the shortfall, and the cause of the remainder is unknown. Within this sample are approximately 50,000 clones, with approximately 84% of them counted one time only. The top ten clones comprise roughly an eighth of the sample. Notes on this clone: The antigen it binds to is not known. No base quality information exists; no much larger clone differs at one position.

Patients with a history of autoimmune disease or receiving systemic immunosuppression were excluded from the trial. Peripheral blood for TCR sequencing was collected from all dose cohorts at baseline, on cycle 4 day 1, and on cycle 7 day 1. The samples were drawn from a first-in-human, open-label, multicenter phase I dose-escalation trial of ivuxolimab. Adults with locally advanced or metastatic melanoma, renal cell carcinoma, hepatocellular carcinoma or head and neck squamous cell carcinoma were enrolled in the trial. Before TCR sequencing, CD4+ and CD8+ T cells were separately sorted from peripheral blood.

The chain is made from TRBV19 and TRBJ1-1; matching of 5 bases hints at TRBD1 as the D gene. This TCR was sampled from an adult with an advanced solid tumor such as melanoma, head and neck, liver or kidney cancer. The sample consisted of CD4+ or CD8+ T cells sorted from blood, taken in a trial of the OX40 agonist ivuxolimab. The sequence in DNA is TGTGCCAGTAGTACAGGGTGGGGCACTGAAGCTTTCTTT. It is translated as CASSTGWGTEAFF.